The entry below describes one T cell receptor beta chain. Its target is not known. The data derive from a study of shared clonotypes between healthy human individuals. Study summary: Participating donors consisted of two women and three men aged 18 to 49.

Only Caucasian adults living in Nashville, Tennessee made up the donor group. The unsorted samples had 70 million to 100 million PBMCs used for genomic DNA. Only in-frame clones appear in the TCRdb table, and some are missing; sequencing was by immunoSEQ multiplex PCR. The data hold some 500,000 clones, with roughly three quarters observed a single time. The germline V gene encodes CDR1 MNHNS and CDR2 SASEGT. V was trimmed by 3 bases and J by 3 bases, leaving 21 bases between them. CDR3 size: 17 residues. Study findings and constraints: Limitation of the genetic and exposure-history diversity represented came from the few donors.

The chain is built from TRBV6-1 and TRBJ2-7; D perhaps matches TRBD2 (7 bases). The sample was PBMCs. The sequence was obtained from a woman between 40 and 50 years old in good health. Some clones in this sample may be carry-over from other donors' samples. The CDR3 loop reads CASSDRTVRAGRYEQYF. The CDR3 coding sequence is TGTGCCAGCAGTGATCGGACAGTTCGAGCGGGACGCTACGAGCAGTACTTC.